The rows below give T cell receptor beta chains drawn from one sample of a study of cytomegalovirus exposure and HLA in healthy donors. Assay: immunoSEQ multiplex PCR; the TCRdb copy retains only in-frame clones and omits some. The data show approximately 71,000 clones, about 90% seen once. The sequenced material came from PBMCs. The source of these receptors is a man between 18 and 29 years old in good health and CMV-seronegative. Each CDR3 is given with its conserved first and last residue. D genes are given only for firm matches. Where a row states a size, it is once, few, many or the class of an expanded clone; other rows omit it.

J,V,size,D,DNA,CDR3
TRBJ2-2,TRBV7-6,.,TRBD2,TGTGCCACCACACGACTAGCGGGAGAGGCCGGGGAGCTGTTTTTT,CATTRLAGEAGELFF
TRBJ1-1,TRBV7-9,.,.,TGTGCCAGCAGCTTAGTTTCGGGCACTGAAGCTTTCTTT,CASSLVSGTEAFF
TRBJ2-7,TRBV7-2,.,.,TGTGCCAGCAGCTTAGCGGGGCACGAGCAGTACTTC,CASSLAGHEQYF
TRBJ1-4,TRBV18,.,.,TGTGCCAGACAGGAGTCTGTTCGTGAAAAACTGTTTTTT,CARQESVREKLFF
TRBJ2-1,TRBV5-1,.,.,TGCGCCAGCAGCTTGGAGTCTAGCGCTTACAATGAGCAGTTCTTC,CASSLESSAYNEQFF
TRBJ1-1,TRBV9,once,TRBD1,TGTGCCAGCAGCGCTCCGACAGGGGGGTTAGAAACTGAAGCTTTCTTT,CASSAPTGGLETEAFF
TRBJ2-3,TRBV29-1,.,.,TGCAGCTCCCTTACAGGGCCACAGGCCGATACGCAGTATTTT,CSSLTGPQADTQYF
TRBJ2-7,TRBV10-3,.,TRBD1,TGTGCCATCAGTGTCTCCGGGACAGGGAGCGGCGAGCAGTACTTC,CAISVSGTGSGEQYF
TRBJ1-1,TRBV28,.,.,TGTGCCAGCAGTCAACGACTCGATGAAGCTTTCTTT,CASSQRLDEAFF
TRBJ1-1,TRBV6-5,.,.,TGTGCCAGCAGTTCCCGGGGGGGGCGAGGGGTCACTGAAGCTTTCTTT,CASSSRGGRGVTEAFF
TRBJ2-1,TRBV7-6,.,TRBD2,TGTGCCAGCAGCTTACGGACTAGAGAGTACAATGAGCAGTTCTTC,CASSLRTREYNEQFF
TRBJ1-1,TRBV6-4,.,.,TGTGCCAGCGCCCCAGGGGCAGGGGCTACTGAAGCTTTCTTT,CASAPGAGATEAFF
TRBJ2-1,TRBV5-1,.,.,TGCGCCAGCAGCCCTAGGAGGGGAGACAATGAGCAGTTCTTC,CASSPRRGDNEQFF
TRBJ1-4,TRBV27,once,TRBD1,TGTGCCAGCAGTTCACGCCGCCTAAGAACAGGGGGCGCGAAGGAAAAACTGTTTTTT,CASSSRRLRTGGAKEKLFF
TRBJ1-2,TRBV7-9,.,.,TGTGCCAGCAGCCCAGAGACCGGGGGCTACACCTTC,CASSPETGGYTF
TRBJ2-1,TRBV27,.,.,TGTGCCAGCAGTTTGAGGAGCCCCGGGGGCAATGAGCAGTTCTTC,CASSLRSPGGNEQFF
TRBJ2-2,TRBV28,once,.,TGTGCCAGCAGACCCGCGGGGTCCGGGGAGCTGTTTTTT,CASRPAGSGELFF
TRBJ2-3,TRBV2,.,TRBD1,TGTGCCAGCAGCGTGACAGGGGGTACAGATACGCAGTATTTT,CASSVTGGTDTQYF
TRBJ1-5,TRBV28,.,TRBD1,TGTGCCAGCAGGACAGGGGGAGAAGGCCAGCCCCAGCATTTT,CASRTGGEGQPQHF
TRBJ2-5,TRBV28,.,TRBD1,TGTGCCAGCAGTTTTTTACAGGGGGAGACCCAGTACTTC,CASSFLQGETQYF
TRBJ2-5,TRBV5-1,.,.,TGCGCCAGCAGCTTGGGGCCAGGATTACAAAAAGAGACCCAGTACTTC,CASSLGPGLQKETQYF
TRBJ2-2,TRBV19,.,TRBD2,TGTGCCAGTATCGGGGACTACCTCACCGGGGAGCTGTTTTTT,CASIGDYLTGELFF
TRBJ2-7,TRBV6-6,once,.,TGTGCCAGCAGTTACCGCGGACAAACCGCGTTCGACGAGCAGTACTTC,CASSYRGQTAFDEQYF
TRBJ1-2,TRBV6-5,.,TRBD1,TGTGCCAGCAGCCTGGGACAGAGCGATGGCTACACCTTC,CASSLGQSDGYTF
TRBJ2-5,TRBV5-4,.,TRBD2,TGTGCCAGCAGCCCGGGACTAGCGGGACAAGAGACCCAGTACTTC,CASSPGLAGQETQYF
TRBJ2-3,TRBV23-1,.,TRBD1,TGCGCCAGCAGTCAATCCACAACGCTGGACAGGGAGGATACGCAGTATTTT,CASSQSTTLDREDTQYF
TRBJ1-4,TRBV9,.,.,TGTGCCAGCAGCGTAGAAGGGAGGGGTGAAAAACTGTTTTTT,CASSVEGRGEKLFF
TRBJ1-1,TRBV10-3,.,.,TGTGCCATCAGTGGTAGGGGCCCGGCGGCAACTGAAGCTTTCTTT,CAISGRGPAATEAFF
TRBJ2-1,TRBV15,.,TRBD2,TGTGCCACCAGGGTGACCGGGACTAGCGGGAGTATAGGCAATGAGCAGTTCTTC,CATRVTGTSGSIGNEQFF
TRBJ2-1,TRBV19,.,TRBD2,TGTGCCAGTAGTATAACCCTAGCGGGGGGGTACAATGAGCAGTTCTTC,CASSITLAGGYNEQFF
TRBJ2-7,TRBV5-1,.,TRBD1,TGCGCCAGCAGCTTGGGGATTACCGGCCAGGGGGCCTACGAGCAGTACTTC,CASSLGITGQGAYEQYF
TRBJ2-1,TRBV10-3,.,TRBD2,TGTGCCATCAGTTCCGGGACTAGCGGGAGGTCGGGCTACAATGAGCAGTTCTTC,CAISSGTSGRSGYNEQFF
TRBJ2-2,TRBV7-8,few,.,TGTGCCAGCAGCTTAACTGAGGAGACCGGGGAGCTGTTTTTT,CASSLTEETGELFF
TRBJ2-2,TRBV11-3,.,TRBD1,TGTGCCAGCAGCGGAGACAGGGGCCGGACCGGGGAGCTGTTTTTT,CASSGDRGRTGELFF
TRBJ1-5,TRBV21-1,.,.,TGTGCCAGCAGCCTCATCCGGGGGGGGAAGGTCAATCAGCCCCAGCATTTT,CASSLIRGGKVNQPQHF
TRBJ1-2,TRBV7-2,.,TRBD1,TGTGCCAGCAGCGCCGTCGGGACAGGCTATGGCTACACCTTC,CASSAVGTGYGYTF
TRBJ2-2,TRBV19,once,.,TGTGCCAGTAGTCCAGGGTCGACCGGGGAGCTGTTTTTT,CASSPGSTGELFF
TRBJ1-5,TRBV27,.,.,TGTGCCAGCAGTTTATCGGGCAGGGGCTTTAGCAATCAGCCCCAGCATTTT,CASSLSGRGFSNQPQHF
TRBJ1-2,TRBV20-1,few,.,TGCAGTGCAGGGGCTAACTATGGCTACACCTTC,CSAGANYGYTF
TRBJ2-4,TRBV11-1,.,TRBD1,TGTGCCAGCAGCCCCCGGGACAGGGTGGACATTCAGTACTTC,CASSPRDRVDIQYF
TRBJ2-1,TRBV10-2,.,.,TGCGCCAGCATTTACCGGGCCCAGGGTGAGCAGTTCTTC,CASIYRAQGEQFF
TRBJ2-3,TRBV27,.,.,TGTGCCAGCAGTTTCGGAGATACGCAGTATTTT,CASSFGDTQYF
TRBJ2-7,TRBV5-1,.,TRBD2,TGCGCCAGCAGCTTGGCCGGGAGCGGGAGGGTCCCCGAGCAGTACTTC,CASSLAGSGRVPEQYF
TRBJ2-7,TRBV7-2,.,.,TGTGCCAGCAGCCCCTTTCGCGCTAGCGCGTCCTACGAGCAGTACTTC,CASSPFRASASYEQYF
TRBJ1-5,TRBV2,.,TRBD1,TGTGCCAGCAGTCAACAGGGGGCCTACGTTCAGCCCCAGCATTTT,CASSQQGAYVQPQHF
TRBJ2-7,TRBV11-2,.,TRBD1,TGTGCCAGCAGCTTCCCCGGGACAGGCGAGCAGTACTTC,CASSFPGTGEQYF